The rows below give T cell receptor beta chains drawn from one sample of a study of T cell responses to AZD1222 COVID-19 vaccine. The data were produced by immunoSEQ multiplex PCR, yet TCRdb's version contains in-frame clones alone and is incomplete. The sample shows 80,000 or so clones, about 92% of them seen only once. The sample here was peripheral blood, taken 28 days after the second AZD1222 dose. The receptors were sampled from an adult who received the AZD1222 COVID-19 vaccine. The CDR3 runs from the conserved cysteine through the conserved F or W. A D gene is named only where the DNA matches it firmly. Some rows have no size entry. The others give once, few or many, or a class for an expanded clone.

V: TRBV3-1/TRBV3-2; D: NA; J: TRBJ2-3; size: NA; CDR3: CASSRSTDTQYF; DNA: TGTGCCAGCAGCCGATCCACAGATACGCAGTATTTT
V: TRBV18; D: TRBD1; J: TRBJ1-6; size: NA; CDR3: CASSKTGGAHSPLHF; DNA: TGTGCCAGCTCTAAAACAGGGGGCGCCCATTCACCCCTCCACTTT
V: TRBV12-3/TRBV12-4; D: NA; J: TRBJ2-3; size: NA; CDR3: CASSWDSTDTQYF; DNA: TGTGCCAGCAGCTGGGACAGCACAGATACGCAGTATTTT
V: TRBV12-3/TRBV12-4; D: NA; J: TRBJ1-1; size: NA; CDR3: CASSRWPEAFF; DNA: TGTGCCAGCAGTAGATGGCCTGAAGCTTTCTTT
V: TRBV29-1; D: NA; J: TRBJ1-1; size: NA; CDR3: CSVSSGGDTEAFF; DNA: TGCAGCGTTTCCTCGGGGGGGGACACTGAAGCTTTCTTT
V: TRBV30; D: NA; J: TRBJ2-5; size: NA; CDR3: CAWSRGAQETQYF; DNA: TGTGCCTGGAGTAGGGGGGCACAAGAGACCCAGTACTTC
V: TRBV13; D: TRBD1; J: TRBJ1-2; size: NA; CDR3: CASSLWGQENYGYTF; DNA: TGTGCCAGCAGCTTATGGGGACAGGAGAACTATGGCTACACCTTC
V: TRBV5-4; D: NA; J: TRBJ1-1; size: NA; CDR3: CASSLGGDEAFF; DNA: TGTGCCAGCAGCTTGGGGGGGGATGAAGCTTTCTTT
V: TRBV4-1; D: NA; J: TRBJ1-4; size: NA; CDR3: CASSQGIKESEKLFF; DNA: TGCGCCAGCAGCCAAGGGATTAAGGAGTCTGAAAAACTGTTTTTT
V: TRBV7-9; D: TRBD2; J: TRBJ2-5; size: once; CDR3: CASSIMGTTKETQYF; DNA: TGTGCCAGCAGCATTATGGGGACTACAAAAGAGACCCAGTACTTC
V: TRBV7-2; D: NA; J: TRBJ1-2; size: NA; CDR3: CASSSTLRQATYGYTF; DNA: TGTGCCAGCAGCTCGACCTTACGACAGGCTACCTATGGCTACACCTTC
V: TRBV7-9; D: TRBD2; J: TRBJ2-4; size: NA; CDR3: CASSSPGGGAKNIQYF; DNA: TGTGCCAGCAGCTCCCCGGGCGGGGGTGCCAAAAACATTCAGTACTTC
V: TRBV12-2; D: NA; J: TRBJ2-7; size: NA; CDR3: CASREGTNEQYF; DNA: TGTGCAAGTCGCGAGGGTACCAACGAGCAGTACTTC
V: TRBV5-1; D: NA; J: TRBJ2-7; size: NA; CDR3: CASSLRQGSYEQYF; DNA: TGCGCCAGCAGCTTGAGGCAGGGCTCCTACGAGCAGTACTTC
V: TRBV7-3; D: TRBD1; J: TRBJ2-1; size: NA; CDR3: CASSFFGTGSRLNEQFF; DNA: TGTGCCAGCAGCTTCTTCGGGACAGGATCTAGGCTCAATGAGCAGTTCTTC
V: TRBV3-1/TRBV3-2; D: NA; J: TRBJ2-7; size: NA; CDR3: CASSQVGFYEQYF; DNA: TGTGCCAGCAGCCAAGTAGGGTTTTACGAGCAGTACTTC
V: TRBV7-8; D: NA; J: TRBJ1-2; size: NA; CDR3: CASSPPDLTPNYGYTF; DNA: TGTGCCAGCAGCCCCCCGGACCTGACCCCTAACTATGGCTACACCTTC
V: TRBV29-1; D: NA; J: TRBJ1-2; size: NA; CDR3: CSVEDQVTPSYGYTF; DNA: TGCAGCGTTGAAGATCAGGTCACTCCTAGCTATGGCTACACCTTC
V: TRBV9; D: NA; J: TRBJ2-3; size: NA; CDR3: CASSVSWRRVTDTQYF; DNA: TGTGCCAGCAGCGTTAGTTGGAGAAGGGTCACAGATACGCAGTATTTT
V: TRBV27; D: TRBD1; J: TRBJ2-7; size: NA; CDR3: CASSLQGALYEQYF; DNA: TGTGCCAGCAGTTTACAGGGGGCTCTTTACGAGCAGTACTTC
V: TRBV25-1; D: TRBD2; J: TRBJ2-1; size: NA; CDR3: CASSRLAGTEQFF; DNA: TGTGCCAGCAGTAGACTAGCGGGAACTGAGCAGTTCTTC
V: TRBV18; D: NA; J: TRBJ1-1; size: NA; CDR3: CASSSLSGGGVGTEAFF; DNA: TGTGCCAGCTCATCCCTCTCGGGGGGTGGGGTGGGCACTGAAGCTTTCTTT
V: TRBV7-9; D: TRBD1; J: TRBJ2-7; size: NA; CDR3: CASSWDRSSYEQYF; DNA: TGTGCCAGCAGCTGGGACAGGTCTTCCTACGAGCAGTACTTC
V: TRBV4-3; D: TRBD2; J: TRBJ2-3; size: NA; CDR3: CASSQDGLAGRTDTQYF; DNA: TGCGCCAGCAGCCAAGATGGGCTAGCGGGAAGGACAGATACGCAGTATTTT
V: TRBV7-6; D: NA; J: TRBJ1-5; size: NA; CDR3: CASSLRGTGNQPQHF; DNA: TGTGCCAGCAGCTTAAGAGGTACCGGCAATCAGCCCCAGCATTTT
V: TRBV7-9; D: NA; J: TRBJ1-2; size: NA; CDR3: CASSLGDILPGYTF; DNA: TGTGCCAGCAGCTTAGGGGACATCCTACCCGGCTACACCTTC
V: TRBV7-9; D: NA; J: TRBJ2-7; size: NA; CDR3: CASSLEGGLSYEQYF; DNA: TGTGCCAGCAGCTTAGAAGGCGGGCTCTCCTACGAGCAGTACTTC
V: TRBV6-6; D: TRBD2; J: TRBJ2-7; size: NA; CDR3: CASRYSGSEQYF; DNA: TGTGCCAGCAGGTATAGCGGGAGCGAGCAGTACTTC
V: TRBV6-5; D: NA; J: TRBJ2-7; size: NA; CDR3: CASSYKGEKQYF; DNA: TGTGCCAGCAGTTACAAGGGAGAGAAGCAGTACTTC
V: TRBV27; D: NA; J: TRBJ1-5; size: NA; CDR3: CASSLGLNQPQHF; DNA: TGTGCCAGCAGTTTGGGTTTAAATCAGCCCCAGCATTTT
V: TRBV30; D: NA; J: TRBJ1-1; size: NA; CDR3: CAWDRRWNTEAFF; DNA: TGTGCCTGGGACCGACGGTGGAACACTGAAGCTTTCTTT
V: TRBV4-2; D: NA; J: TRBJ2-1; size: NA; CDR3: CASSQDRTGASYNEQFF; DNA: TGTGCCAGCAGCCAAGATCGTACGGGGGCCTCCTACAATGAGCAGTTCTTC
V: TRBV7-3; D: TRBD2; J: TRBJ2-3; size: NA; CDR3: CASSFLPAGGRSDTQYF; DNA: TGTGCCAGCAGCTTTTTACCAGCGGGAGGTCGTTCTGATACGCAGTATTTT
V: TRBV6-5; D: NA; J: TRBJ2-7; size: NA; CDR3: CASSSGPYEQYF; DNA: TGTGCCAGCAGCTCGGGACCCTACGAGCAGTACTTC
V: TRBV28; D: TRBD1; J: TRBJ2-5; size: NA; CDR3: CASSLTGSTETQYF; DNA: TGTGCCAGCAGTTTGACAGGGAGTACAGAGACCCAGTACTTC
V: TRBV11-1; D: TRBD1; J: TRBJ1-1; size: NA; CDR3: CASSLTWTGGTEAFF; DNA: TGTGCCAGCAGCCTAACCTGGACAGGGGGCACTGAAGCTTTCTTT
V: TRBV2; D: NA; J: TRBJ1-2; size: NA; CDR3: CASLSQGVYYGYTF; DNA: TGTGCCAGCCTCTCACAGGGAGTTTACTATGGCTACACCTTC
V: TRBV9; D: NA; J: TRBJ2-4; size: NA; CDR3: CASSPQADIQYF; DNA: TGTGCCAGCAGCCCGCAGGCGGACATTCAGTACTTC